Below, 31 T cell receptor beta chains from the same sample are listed, as sequenced in a study of T cell responses to AZD1222 COVID-19 vaccine. Profiled with immunoSEQ multiplex PCR; TCRdb holds only in-frame clones, not every one. The sample yields 110,000 or so clones, around 84% seen once. The sequencing here drew on peripheral blood, taken 28 days after the second AZD1222 dose. The origin of the receptors is an adult who received the AZD1222 COVID-19 vaccine.

This CDR3 reads CASSPWREEYYEQYF. CDR3 in DNA: TGTGCCAGCAGCCCCTGGCGGGAGGAATACTACGAGCAGTACTTC. The chain uses TRBV28 and TRBJ2-7; TRBD2 matches at 8 bases. Germline loops: CDR1 MDHEN, CDR2 SYDVKM. CDR3 length equals 15 residues. J gave up 3 bases and V 6 bases, and 10 bases lay outside the gene matches.

This clone has just one count. The V and J genes are TRBV19 and TRBJ2-2, with 16 bases matching TRBD2. This CDR3 is built from 18 residues. Per germline, CDR1 LNHDA and CDR2 SQIVND (reference sequence). The ends lost 2 bases at V and 4 bases at J; junction bases unmatched: 4. The CDR3 loop is CASSIPGLAGGPTGELFF. Here the CDR3 DNA reads TGTGCCAGTAGTATACCGGGACTAGCGGGAGGGCCCACCGGGGAGCTGTTTTTT.

The chain links TRBV2 to TRBJ2-3, with 10 nucleotides matching TRBD2. Germline values: CDR1 SNHLY, CDR2 FYNNEI. V gave up 5 bases and J gave up 5 bases; unmatched junction bases: 25. This CDR3 is 21 amino acids long. CDR3 sequence reads: CASSRNLQASGGLAGVDTQYF. The CDR3 bases are TGTGCCAGCAGTCGCAACCTACAGGCCTCTGGGGGGCTAGCGGGAGTAGATACGCAGTATTTT.

This chain uses TRBV7-6 with TRBJ1-1, with TRBD1 matching 7 bases. Losses at the gene ends were 3 bases for V and 0 bases for J; bases not matched to a gene: 4. CDR1 is SGHVS and CDR2 is FNYEAQ in the germline V gene. The CDR3 is 15 amino acids. The DNA for the CDR3 is TGTGCCAGCAGCTTGTTTACAGGGGTGAACACTGAAGCTTTCTTT. Translating it yields CASSLFTGVNTEAFF. The full variable domain, in which reference TRBV7-6 and TRBJ1-1 provide the parts outside the CDR3, is GAGVSQSPRYKVTKRGQDVALRCDPISGHVSLYWYRQALGQGPEFLTYFNYEAQQDKSGLPNDRFSAERPEGSISTLTIQRTEQRDSAMYRCASSLFTGVNTEAFFGQGTRLTVV.

The rearrangement joins TRBV5-8 to TRBJ1-1; no clear D gene. Trimming removed 0 bases from V and 1 base from J, with 7 bases in between. This CDR3 comprises 14 residues. Germline V CDR1 and CDR2: SGHTS, YDEGEE. CDR3 nucleotides: TGTGCCAGCAGCTTGGCCAGGAGGAACACTGAAGCTTTCTTT. It encodes CASSLARRNTEAFF.

V is TRBV4-1 and J is TRBJ2-3; a possible D gene is TRBD1 (6 bases). CDR1 is MGHRA and CDR2 is YSYEKL in the germline V gene. The CDR3 runs 15 residues. Trimming removed 5 bases at V and 2 bases at J, with 14 bases between. The CDR3 region is CASSEGHTITDTQYF. The DNA of the CDR3 is TGCGCCAGCAGCGAGGGACATACGATCACAGATACGCAGTATTTT.

The V gene is TRBV28, the J gene TRBJ2-3; 10 nucleotides match TRBD1. CDR3 length: 15 residues. Germline V gene data show CDR1 as MDHEN and CDR2 as SYDVKM. V shed 2 bases, J shed 4 bases, and the junction held 3 bases outside the gene matches. The CDR3 DNA sequence: TGTGCCAGCAGTTTAGCCGGGACAGGGGCAGATACGCAGTATTTT. This codes for CASSLAGTGADTQYF.

This clone showed up just once. The chain is built from TRBV28 and TRBJ2-4, with TRBD1 identical over 7 bases. The CDR3 is 13 residues long. V lost 6 bases to trimming and J lost 8 bases; unmatched junction nucleotides: 7. CDR1 and CDR2 from the germline V gene are MDHEN and SYDVKM. The CDR3 loop reads CASRAGTVHIQYF. The CDR3 bases are TGTGCCAGCAGAGCCGGGACAGTTCACATTCAGTACTTC.

The chain uses TRBV6-2 or TRBV6-3 and TRBJ2-7, with TRBD2 identical over 13 bases. Germline trimming cut 1 base from V and 3 bases from J; bases unmatched to any gene: 0. The CDR3 totals 15 residues. CDR1 is MNHEY and CDR2 is SVGEGT in the germline V gene. CDR3 loop: CASSYWTSGSYEQYF. CDR3 nucleotide sequence: TGTGCCAGCAGTTACTGGACTAGCGGGAGCTACGAGCAGTACTTC.

V usage is TRBV7-2 and J usage is TRBJ1-2; 7 nucleotides match TRBD1. The germline V gene has CDR1 SGHTA and CDR2 FQGNSA. This CDR3 is built from 15 residues. Losses at the gene ends were 5 bases for V and 0 bases for J; bases not matched to a gene: 6. CDR3 in amino acids: CASSQSQGANYGYTF. The CDR3 DNA sequence: TGTGCCAGCAGCCAATCTCAGGGGGCTAACTATGGCTACACCTTC. The variable domain in full, completed from reference TRBV7-2 and TRBJ1-2, reads GAGVSQSPSNKVTEKGKDVELRCDPISGHTALYWYRQSLGQGLEFLIYFQGNSAPDKSGLPSDRFSAERTGGSVSTLTIQRTQQEDSAVYLCASSQSQGANYGYTFGSGTRLTVV.

This clone came up a few times. The chain has TRBV9 and TRBJ2-7; TRBD1 matches 8 bases. Germline V gene data show CDR1 as SGDLS and CDR2 as YYNGEE. V shed 4 bases, J shed 3 bases, and the junction held 6 bases outside the gene matches. The CDR3 is made up of 14 amino acids. CDR3 in DNA: TGTGCCAGCAGCCCCCGACAGGGGAACTACGAGCAGTACTTC. Its protein product is CASSPRQGNYEQYF.

This chain uses TRBV29-1 with TRBJ1-2; the match to TRBD1 covers 9 bases. CDR3 length equals 13 residues. The V gene end was trimmed by 0 bases and the J gene end by 7 bases; junction bases not matched to a gene: 3. CDR1 is SQVTM and CDR2 is ANQGSEA in the germline V gene. This chain's CDR3 is CSVEEQGASGYTF. The CDR3 DNA reads as TGCAGCGTTGAAGAACAGGGGGCCTCTGGCTACACCTTC. The full variable domain, with the rest looked up from reference TRBV29-1 and TRBJ1-2, is SAVISQKPSRDICQRGTSLTIQCQVDSQVTMMFWYRQQPGQSLTLIATANQGSEATYESGFVIDKFPISRPNLTFSTLTVSNMSPEDSSIYLCSVEEQGASGYTFGSGTRLTVV.

The chain is built from TRBV11-2 and TRBJ2-1; D gene unclear. This CDR3 region has 16 residues. The V gene's germline CDR1 is SGHAT and CDR2 FQNNGV. Trimming took 3 bases from V and 8 from J, leaving 20 bases between them. CDR3 DNA: TGTGCCAGCAGCTTGCCCACTGGCAAATTATCCGATGAGCAGTTCTTC. Its translation: CASSLPTGKLSDEQFF.

V and J are TRBV27 and TRBJ1-1; 7 bases fit TRBD1. Germline trimming cut 2 bases from V and 5 bases from J; bases unmatched to any gene: 14. The CDR3 runs to 17 residues. In germline, CDR1 is MNHEY, CDR2 SMNVEV (reference sequence). For the CDR3, the DNA is TGTGCCAGCAGTTTAAATACAGGGGATGGGGGAACAACTGAAGCTTTCTTT. Amino acid sequence: CASSLNTGDGGTTEAFF.

The rearrangement uses TRBV3-1 (or the pseudogene TRBV3-2) and TRBJ1-1; the match to TRBD1 covers 9 bases. CDR3 length: 17 residues. The junction had 7 bases not matched to a gene; V was cut back by 1 base and J by 1 base. Germline V CDR1 and CDR2: LGHDT, YNNKEL (reference sequence). CDR3 nucleotides: TGTGCCAGCAGCCAAGTCCCGGGACAGGGTAGGAACACTGAAGCTTTCTTT. This translates into CASSQVPGQGRNTEAFF.

The rearrangement joins TRBV3-1 (or the pseudogene TRBV3-2) to TRBJ2-7; the match to TRBD1 covers 8 bases. This CDR3 has 17 amino acids. Germline V gene data show CDR1 as LGHDT and CDR2 as YNNKEL (reference sequence). Trimming removed 0 bases from V and 0 bases from J; junction bases left unmatched: 7. The CDR3 loop reads CASSQDEDREISYEQYF. For the CDR3, the DNA is TGTGCCAGCAGCCAAGATGAGGACAGGGAGATCTCCTACGAGCAGTACTTC.

The chain uses TRBV6-5 and TRBJ2-5; no reliable D call. The CDR3 contains 15 residues. Germline CDR1 and CDR2: MNHEY and SVGAGI. Trimming removed 0 bases at V and 0 bases at J, with 8 bases between. The CDR3 region is CASSYSMVNQETQYF. CDR3 DNA: TGTGCCAGCAGTTACTCAATGGTGAACCAAGAGACCCAGTACTTC.

The chain recombines TRBV4-3 with TRBJ1-1, with 7 nucleotides matching TRBD1. The CDR3 is 13 residues long. CDR1 is LGHNA, CDR2 YSLEER, per germline. Germline trimming cut 2 bases from V and 6 bases from J; bases unmatched to any gene: 3. The CDR3 protein is CASSQTGDAEAFF. The DNA of the CDR3 is TGCGCCAGCAGCCAAACAGGGGACGCTGAAGCTTTCTTT.

The chain combines TRBV28 with TRBJ1-2, with D perhaps TRBD1 (5 bases). The CDR3 is 13 residues long. V lost 2 bases and J lost 6, with 10 bases in between. Per germline, CDR1 MDHEN and CDR2 SYDVKM. The CDR3 here is CASSLGFRDGYTF. As DNA, the CDR3 is TGTGCCAGCAGTTTAGGCTTCAGGGATGGCTACACCTTC.

V gene TRBV6-5 combines with J gene TRBJ1-1, with D maybe TRBD1 (6 bases). V was clipped by 5 bases and J by 3 bases, with 13 bases between them. There are 14 residues in the CDR3. CDR1 MNHEY and CDR2 SVGAGI come from the germline V gene. The CDR3 loop reads CASSSQGRDTEAFF. The CDR3 DNA follows: TGTGCCAGCAGTAGCCAGGGGCGGGACACTGAAGCTTTCTTT.

V gene TRBV11-3 combines with J gene TRBJ2-1; no clear D. The V gene's germline CDR1 is SGHNT and CDR2 YENEEA. The CDR3 covers 15 residues. Trimming removed 0 bases at V and 5 bases at J, with 11 bases between. The CDR3 here is CASSLDFSGNNEQFF. The CDR3 DNA follows: TGTGCCAGCAGCTTAGATTTCTCAGGTAACAATGAGCAGTTCTTC. Complete variable domain (other parts from reference TRBV11-3 and TRBJ2-1): EAGVVQSPRYKIIEKKQPVAFWCNPISGHNTLYWYLQNLGQGPELLIRYENEEAVDDSQLPKDRFSAERLKGVDSTLKIQPAELGDSAVYLCASSLDFSGNNEQFFGPGTRLTVL.

The rearrangement joins TRBV28 to TRBJ1-2; TRBD1 matches at 8 bases. V shed 6 bases, J shed 2 bases, and the junction held 5 bases outside the gene matches. There are 14 residues in the CDR3. CDR1 and CDR2 (germline): MDHEN, SYDVKM. The CDR3 region has the DNA TGTGCCAGCAGGGAAGACAGGGGAAACTATGGCTACACCTTC. Its translation: CASREDRGNYGYTF.

J is TRBJ2-7 and V is TRBV11-1; a weak D match, TRBD1 (5 bases). Between the trimmed V and J ends, which lost 4 bases and 4 bases, there was a span of 8 bases. The CDR3 sequence is 12 residues long. Germline V gene lookup returns CDR1 SGHAT and CDR2 FQDESV (reference sequence). The CDR3 here is CASSSQGYEQYF. CDR3 DNA sequence: TGTGCCAGCAGCTCCCAGGGATACGAGCAGTACTTC. Full variable domain (missing parts from reference TRBV11-1 and TRBJ2-7): EAEVAQSPRYKITEKSQAVAFWCDPISGHATLYWYRQILGQGPELLVQFQDESVVDDSQLPKDRFSAERLKGVDSTLKIQPAELGDSAMYLCASSSQGYEQYFGPGTRLTVT.

This clone was found once. The chain is built from TRBV19 and TRBJ2-7; TRBD1 matches at 9 bases. This CDR3 comprises 15 residues. V shed 3 bases and J 2 bases; nucleotides not matched to a gene: 5. Germline CDR1 LNHDA, CDR2 SQIVND (reference sequence). The CDR3 region has the DNA TGTGCCAGTAGTATTGGCGGGACAGGGACCTACGAGCAGTACTTC. Protein product: CASSIGGTGTYEQYF.

Written as DNA, the CDR3 is TGTGCCAGCTCCAGGGAGGGGACCTACGAGCAGTACTTC. Protein product: CASSREGTYEQYF. The chain joins TRBV19 to TRBJ2-7; 7 bases line up with TRBD2. Trimming took 9 bases from V and 2 from J; bases not matched to a gene: 7. In germline, CDR1 is LNHDA, CDR2 SQIVND (reference sequence). The CDR3 runs 13 residues.

The V gene is TRBV29-1, the J gene TRBJ2-7; 11 bases line up with TRBD1. Trimming took 6 bases from V and 2 from J; bases not matched to a gene: 18. The germline V gene has CDR1 SQVTM and CDR2 ANQGSEA. The CDR3 contains 18 residues. CDR3 in DNA: TGCAGCGTCACCAGTATCGGGACAGGGGGATATTTTACCTACGAGCAGTACTTC. Translation gives CSVTSIGTGGYFTYEQYF.

A few counts support this clone. This chain connects TRBV28 to TRBJ1-2, with TRBD1 matching 9 bases. With 6 bases clipped from V and 4 bases from J, the junction kept 6 bases outside the gene matches. The germline V gene encodes CDR1 MDHEN and CDR2 SYDVKM. The CDR3 consists of 14 residues. CDR3 residues: CASRYRGPGYGYTF. The DNA of the CDR3 is TGTGCCAGCAGGTACAGGGGGCCCGGCTATGGCTACACCTTC.

This chain uses TRBV6-6 with TRBJ1-3; no reliable D call. In germline, CDR1 is MNHNY, CDR2 SVGAGI (reference sequence). The CDR3 is 16 residues long. The V gene lost 0 bases and the J gene lost 4 bases, with 13 bases spanning the gap. The CDR3 coding sequence is TGTGCCAGCAGTTACTCGAATAGGCAGTTCGGAAACACCATATATTTT. Translating gives CASSYSNRQFGNTIYF.

In this sample, this clone is medium-sized. V usage is TRBV24-1 and J usage is TRBJ2-2; TRBD1 aligns across 8 bases. This CDR3 comprises 14 residues. V was pared by 4 bases and J by 9 bases, with 6 bases of the junction left unmatched. The germline CDR1 and CDR2 sequences are KGHDR and SFDVKD. The CDR3 DNA reads TGTGCCACCAGTGACCACTCAGGGGGCTGGGAGCTGTTTTTT. This translates into CATSDHSGGWELFF.

This clone was picked up a small number of times. The chain has TRBV27 and TRBJ2-5; D is perhaps TRBD1 or TRBD2 (7 bases each). Germline V gene data show CDR1 as MNHEY and CDR2 as SMNVEV (reference sequence). V lost 0 bases, J lost 10 bases, and 24 bases lay in between. CDR3 length equals 17 residues. CDR3 protein: CASSLSGGGQRLVDQYF. As DNA, the CDR3 is TGTGCCAGCAGTTTATCGGGGGGGGGACAGCGGCTTGTGGACCAGTACTTC.

The chain couples TRBV5-4 to TRBJ1-2; D unclear. The germline gives CDR1 SGHNT, CDR2 YYREEE (reference sequence). The CDR3 is 13 amino acids. V lost 7 bases to trimming and J lost 3 bases, with 13 bases between them. The CDR3, as DNA: TGTGCCAGCGGGGAGTTGGGTGACTATGGCTACACCTTC. Translating it yields CASGELGDYGYTF.